This T cell receptor beta chain was sequenced during a study of identical twins. Findings and caveats of the study: Weaker excess sharing between twins was seen in beta out-of-frame sequences.

Each CDR3 protein is one row after TCRdb ran MiXCR on the 5' RACE reads. This sample has approximately 700,000 distinct CDR3 sequences, with roughly 18% found just once. This clonotype has a handful of counts. No antigen is known for it. The CDR3 spans 13 residues. With 4 bases removed from V and 7 bases from J, the gap between germline ends came to 12 bases. These records were also assigned to another study, of T cells expressing NK-cell markers.

The chain is built from TRBV12-3 or TRBV12-4 and TRBJ2-3, with a possible D match to TRBD2 (5 bases). This receptor was taken from a woman under 30 in good health. Specimen: PBMCs. CDR3 bases: TGTGCCAGCAGTTACGAGGGCTGGTATACGCAGTATTTT. This encodes CASSYEGWYTQYF.